This note documents a single T cell receptor (beta chain) sequence. The antigen remains unidentified. Using its own MiXCR run on the reads, TCRdb lists one record per CDR3 protein. The sample lists 50,000 or so distinct CDR3 sequences, under 20% seen once, with 50% to 65% in the top ten. This CDR3 comprises 13 residues. Between the trimmed V and J ends, which lost 2 bases and 0 bases, there was a span of 8 bases. CDR1 is SQVTM and CDR2 is ANQGSEA in the germline V gene. These data come from a study of T cell repertoires in cytomegalovirus infection. Across the whole study: Recently identified HLA-C-restricted CMV epitopes were among the peptides used. Through public TCR beta signatures, both CMV infection and matching HLA type were indicated.

Findings and caveats of the study: The ex vivo response was dominated by HLA-C-restricted CMV-specific TCR beta clonotypes.

This TCR came from a human donor in good health (CMV status not recorded). Some clones in this sample may be carry-over from other donors' samples. This chain connects TRBV29-1 to TRBJ2-7; D remains ambiguous. Sequencing was performed on CD8+ T cells from cultured PBMCs, taken from culture after CMV antigen stimulation. The CDR3 sequence is CSVELPSSYEQYF. The CDR3, as DNA: TGCAGCGTTGAACTTCCGAGCTCCTACGAGCAGTACTTC.